This T cell receptor (beta chain) derives from a study of cytomegalovirus exposure and HLA in healthy donors. Use of 60 Vbeta and 13 Jbeta primers characterized the PCR. TCRdb's copy holds only in-frame clones and misses some; the assay was immunoSEQ multiplex PCR. The sample shows approximately 130,000 clones, around 72% of them seen only once. V lost 0 bases and J lost 5; bases outside the gene matches: 8. CDR3 length: 16 residues. Germline CDR1 reads SGDLS; CDR2 reads YYNGEE. The rearrangement joins TRBV9 to TRBJ2-3, with 8 bases identical to TRBD2. Input material: PBMCs. This TCR derives from a human donor in good health. CDR3 loop: CASSVGSGGGQDTQYF. CDR3 coding DNA: TGTGCCAGCAGCGTAGGCAGCGGGGGCGGCCAAGATACGCAGTATTTT.